This T cell receptor (beta chain) was documented in a study of blood T cell repertoires in COVID-19. Assay: immunoSEQ multiplex PCR; the TCRdb copy retains only in-frame clones and omits some. The sample includes tens of thousands of clones, around 84% of them seen just once. This CDR3 has 14 residues. Looked up from germline, CDR1 is SGHTA and CDR2 is FQGNSA. Trimming shortened V by 0 bases and J by 6 bases, and 10 bases separated the two germline ends. The TCR was taken from a man aged 55-75 years with acute or convalescent COVID-19. This chain uses TRBV7-2 with TRBJ2-3; a weak D match, TRBD1 (5 bases). The specimen sequenced was peripheral blood. The CDR3 bases are TGTGCCAGCAGCTTAGCGCAAAGGGGCGATACGCAGTATTTT. As protein: CASSLAQRGDTQYF. Looking up the rest from reference TRBV7-2 and TRBJ2-3 gives the full variable domain: GAGVSQSPSNKVTEKGKDVELRCDPISGHTALYWYRQSLGQGLEFLIYFQGNSAPDKSGLPSDRFSAERTGGSVSTLTIQRTQQEDSAVYLCASSLAQRGDTQYFGPGTRLTVL.